The rows below give T cell receptor beta chains drawn from one sample of a study of cytomegalovirus exposure and HLA in healthy donors. Assay used: immunoSEQ multiplex PCR; TCRdb lists only in-frame clones, some missing. The sample shows 120,000 to 150,000 clones, over 60% of them seen only once. Sequenced: PBMCs. All receptors come from a male donor in good health and CMV-seropositive. Each CDR3 is given with its conserved first and last residue. D genes are given only for firm matches. Some rows mark clone size as missing; the rest say once, few, many or name a class of expanded clone.

>-|TRBV6-1|TRBJ1-4|-
CASSTYQEKLFF
TGTGCCAGCAGTACATATCAGGAAAAACTGTTTTTT
>-|TRBV4-1|TRBJ2-3|-
CASSQELSGLSTDTQYF
TGCGCCAGCAGCCAAGAACTCAGCGGGCTTAGCACAGATACGCAGTATTTT
>-|TRBV13|TRBJ1-2|-
CASSLIIRVEDVYTF
TGTGCCAGCAGCTTAATTATCAGGGTGGAAGACGTCTACACCTTC
>few|TRBV27|TRBJ2-3|TRBD2
CASSIGLAGYTDTQYF
TGTGCCAGCAGCATTGGACTAGCGGGGTACACAGATACGCAGTATTTT
>-|TRBV19|TRBJ1-4|-
CAIPRGTNEKLFF
TGTGCCATTCCTCGGGGGACTAATGAAAAACTGTTTTTT
>-|TRBV2|TRBJ2-7|-
CASILSRQSCEQYF
TGTGCCAGCATCCTGAGCAGGCAGTCCTGCGAGCAGTACTTC
>once|TRBV11-2|TRBJ2-7|-
CASSLDTYEQYF
TGTGCCAGCAGCTTGGACACCTACGAGCAGTACTTC
>-|TRBV10-3|TRBJ2-5|TRBD1
CAISGDRPQETQYF
TGTGCCATCAGTGGGGACAGGCCCCAAGAGACCCAGTACTTC
>-|TRBV21-1|TRBJ2-3|-
CASSKGRIAGAPDTQYF
TGTGCCAGCAGCAAAGGGCGGATAGCGGGAGCCCCAGATACGCAGTATTTT
>-|TRBV7-2|TRBJ2-5|TRBD2
CASSLVAGTQETQYF
TGTGCCAGCAGCTTAGTAGCGGGGACCCAAGAGACCCAGTACTTC
>-|TRBV19|TRBJ2-1|TRBD2
CASSLGLGPFNEQFF
TGTGCCAGTAGTCTGGGACTAGGGCCCTTTAATGAGCAGTTCTTC
>few|TRBV7-9|TRBJ1-1|-
CASSFGIDTEAFF
TGTGCCAGCAGCTTCGGGATCGACACTGAAGCTTTCTTT
>-|TRBV2|TRBJ2-5|-
CVSSPPGVVETQYF
TGTGTCAGCAGTCCCCCAGGGGTTGTAGAGACCCAGTACTTC
>-|TRBV25-1|TRBJ1-1|TRBD1
CASSGDRDFEAFF
TGTGCCAGCAGTGGGGACAGGGACTTCGAAGCTTTCTTT
>few|TRBV2|TRBJ1-5|-
CASRSDSYSNQPQHF
TGTGCCAGCAGATCAGACAGTTATAGCAATCAGCCCCAGCATTTT
>-|TRBV6-5|TRBJ1-2|TRBD1
CASSYAEGAQYGYTF
TGTGCCAGCAGTTACGCCGAGGGGGCTCAGTATGGCTACACCTTC
>-|TRBV21-1|TRBJ1-5|-
CASSKVGGDSNQPQHF
TGTGCCAGCAGCAAAGTTGGCGGGGACAGCAATCAGCCCCAGCATTTT
>-|TRBV7-3|TRBJ2-3|-
CASRGAGTDTQYF
TGTGCCAGCAGAGGGGCAGGCACAGATACGCAGTATTTT
>-|TRBV7-9|TRBJ2-7|TRBD1
CSSSLTRSGTGNYEQYF
TGTTCCAGCAGCTTGACAAGGTCCGGGACAGGGAACTACGAGCAGTACTTC
>-|TRBV19|TRBJ2-7|TRBD1
CASSPLGTGVYEQYF
TGTGCCAGTAGTCCCCTCGGGACAGGTGTCTACGAGCAGTACTTC
>once|TRBV6-6|TRBJ1-2|TRBD1
CASSLRQGAYGYTF
TGTGCCAGCAGTCTTCGACAGGGGGCCTATGGCTACACCTTC
>-|TRBV7-3|TRBJ2-3|-
CASSSALGGINSDTQYF
TGTGCCAGCAGCTCTGCTTTGGGCGGGATAAATTCAGATACGCAGTATTTT